This T cell receptor (beta chain) was recorded in a study of blood T cell repertoires in COVID-19. As for the study in general: Researchers got acute and convalescent COVID-19 samples from the United States, Italy and Spain. From T cells, B-cell-depleted T cells, or PBMCs came the material, which was cDNA or gDNA.

This clone was found a few times. Authors' analysis steps: Nucleated cell number was recorded as an estimate derived from reference gene primer amplification. Some clones are missing from TCRdb's copy, which holds only in-frame ones; the method was immunoSEQ multiplex PCR. V and J calls and clone size are those listed in that table; D and trimming were worked out from the DNA. The table lists a few hundred thousand clones, over 80% of them singletons. V was pared by 3 bases and J by 0 bases, with 11 bases between. Per the germline V gene, CDR1 is MNHEY and CDR2 is SMNVEV (reference sequence). The CDR3 contains 16 residues.

The chain employs TRBV27 and TRBJ2-2, with D maybe TRBD1 (6 bases). The receptor was derived from a middle-aged woman who had recovered from COVID-19. The sample was peripheral blood. CDR3 region: CASSFETGANTGELFF. The CDR3 DNA reads as TGTGCCAGCAGTTTCGAGACAGGTGCGAACACCGGGGAGCTGTTTTTT.